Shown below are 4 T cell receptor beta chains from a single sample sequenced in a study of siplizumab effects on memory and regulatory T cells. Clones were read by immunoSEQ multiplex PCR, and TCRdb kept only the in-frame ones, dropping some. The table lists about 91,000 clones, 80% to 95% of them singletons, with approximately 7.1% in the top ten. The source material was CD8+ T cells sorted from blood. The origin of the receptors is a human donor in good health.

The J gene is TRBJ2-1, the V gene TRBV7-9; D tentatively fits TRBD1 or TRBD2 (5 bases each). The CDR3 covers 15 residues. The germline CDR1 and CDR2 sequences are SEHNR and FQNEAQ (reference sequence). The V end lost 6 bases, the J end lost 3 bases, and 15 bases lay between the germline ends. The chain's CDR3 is CASRRTGPYYNEQFF. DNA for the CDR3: TGTGCCAGCAGACGAACGGGACCTTACTACAATGAGCAGTTCTTC. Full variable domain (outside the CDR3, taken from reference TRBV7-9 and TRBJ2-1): DTGVSQNPRHKITKRGQNVTFRCDPISEHNRLYWYRQTLGQGPEFLTYFQNEAQLEKSRLLSDRFSAERPKGSFSTLEIQRTEQGDSAMYLCASRRTGPYYNEQFFGPGTRLTVL.

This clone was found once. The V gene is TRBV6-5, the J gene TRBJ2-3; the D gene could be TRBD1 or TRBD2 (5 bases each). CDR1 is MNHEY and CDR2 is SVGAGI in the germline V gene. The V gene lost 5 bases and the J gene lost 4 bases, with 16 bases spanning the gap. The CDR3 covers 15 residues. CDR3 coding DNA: TGTGCCAGCAGTCAGGTCGGGGCCGAGGCAGATACGCAGTATTTT. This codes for CASSQVGAEADTQYF.

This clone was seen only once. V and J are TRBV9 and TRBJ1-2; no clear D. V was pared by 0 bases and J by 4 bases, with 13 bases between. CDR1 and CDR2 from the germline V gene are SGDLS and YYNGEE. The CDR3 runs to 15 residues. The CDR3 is CASSVAQSNGYGYTF. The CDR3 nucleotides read TGTGCCAGCAGCGTAGCTCAGAGTAATGGCTATGGCTACACCTTC.

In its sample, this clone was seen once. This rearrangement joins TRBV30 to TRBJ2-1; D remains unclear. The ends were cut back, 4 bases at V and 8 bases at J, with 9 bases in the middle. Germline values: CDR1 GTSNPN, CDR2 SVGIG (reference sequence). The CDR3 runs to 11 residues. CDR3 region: CAWTDSYEQFF. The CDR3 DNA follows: TGTGCCTGGACCGATAGCTATGAGCAGTTCTTC.